These 14 T cell receptor beta chains came from one sample sequenced in a study of blood T cell repertoires in COVID-19. Clones were sequenced by immunoSEQ multiplex PCR, and TCRdb holds only the in-frame ones, with some missing. Of under 250,000 clones listed, around 85% are singletons. Sequencing was performed on peripheral blood. Receptors were obtained from a woman older than 75 with acute or convalescent COVID-19.

This clone was picked up a small number of times. The rearrangement links TRBV6-5 to TRBJ2-7, with 8 bases identical to TRBD2. CDR1 and CDR2 from the germline V gene are MNHEY and SVGAGI. There are 15 residues in the CDR3. Germline trimming cut 6 bases from V and 6 bases from J; bases unmatched to any gene: 13. The CDR3 DNA is TGTGCCAGCAGCTCGGCCGGGACTAGGGGTGTCGAGCAGTACTTC. Translated: CASSSAGTRGVEQYF.

The CDR3 bases are TGCGCCAGCAGCTTAACGGATCCGGGGGAGCAGTACTTC. Amino acids: CASSLTDPGEQYF. The J gene is TRBJ2-7, the V gene TRBV5-1; maybe TRBD2 (5 bases). Germline V gene data show CDR1 as SGHRS and CDR2 as YFSETQ. The CDR3 is 13 amino acids. V was trimmed by 2 bases and J by 7 bases, leaving 13 bases between them.

Turning to this clone: Other nucleotide sequences from this sample produce the same CDR3. The chain recombines TRBV10-3 with TRBJ2-5, with 7 bases matching TRBD1. V shed 4 bases and J 2 bases; nucleotides not matched to a gene: 4. There are 14 residues in the CDR3. CDR1 is ENHRY, CDR2 SYGVKD, per germline. The CDR3 DNA follows: TGTGCCATCAGTGGACAGGGTGGGCAAGAGACCCAGTACTTC. This codes for CAISGQGGQETQYF.

The rearrangement joins TRBV5-1 to TRBJ2-2, with D tentatively TRBD1 (5 bases). This CDR3 comprises 14 residues. Trimming removed 4 bases from V and 6 bases from J, with 13 bases in between. Germline assignment: CDR1 SGHRS and CDR2 YFSETQ. This chain's CDR3 is CASSIQGAAGELFF. DNA for the CDR3: TGCGCCAGCAGCATTCAGGGTGCTGCCGGGGAGCTGTTTTTT.

J is TRBJ2-5 and V is TRBV5-1; D ambiguous. V lost 1 base and J 5 bases, leaving 9 bases between the germline ends. The CDR3 totals 13 residues. From germline, CDR1 is SGHRS and CDR2 YFSETQ. This CDR3 reads CASSLFDGETQYF. Written as DNA, the CDR3 is TGCGCCAGCAGCTTGTTCGACGGGGAGACCCAGTACTTC.

This chain joins TRBV7-8 and TRBJ1-1, with D possibly being TRBD1 (5 bases). CDR1 is SGHVS, CDR2 FQNEAQ, per germline. V was clipped by 5 bases and J by 1 base, with 14 bases between them. The CDR3 loop spans 15 amino acids. CDR3 sequence reads: CASSPQGGTNTEAFF. As DNA, the CDR3 is TGTGCCAGCAGCCCACAAGGAGGGACGAACACTGAAGCTTTCTTT.

V usage is TRBV25-1 and J usage is TRBJ2-7; 9 nucleotides line up with TRBD1. CDR1 and CDR2 (germline): MGHDK, SYGVNS. V dropped 5 bases and J dropped 2; count of bases not matched to a gene: 13. This CDR3 is 17 amino acids long. CDR3 nucleotide sequence: TGTGCCAGCAGTACCCAGGGACAGGGTAGGGGGACCTACGAGCAGTACTTC. Translating it yields CASSTQGQGRGTYEQYF.

This clone was counted between two and nine times. The J gene is TRBJ1-2, the V gene TRBV3-1 (or the pseudogene TRBV3-2); tentative D call: TRBD1 (6 bases). V was cut by 2 bases and J by 1 base, with 11 bases left in between. Germline V gene data show CDR1 as LGHDT and CDR2 as YNNKEL (reference sequence). The CDR3 spans 15 residues. CDR3 sequence (DNA): TGTGCCAGCAGCCAACAGGGGAGTCTTAACTATGGCTACACCTTC. Translation gives CASSQQGSLNYGYTF.

The chain has TRBV11-2 and TRBJ1-6, with no clear D. V lost 4 bases and J lost 7, with 8 bases in between. The CDR3 length is 13 residues. Germline V gene sequence: CDR1 SGHAT, CDR2 FQNNGV. CDR3 loop: CASSSQVNSPLHF. The CDR3, as DNA: TGTGCCAGCAGCTCGCAGGTGAATTCACCCCTCCACTTT.

The J gene is TRBJ2-5, the V gene TRBV18, with TRBD1 identical over 8 bases. Per the germline V gene, CDR1 is KGHSH and CDR2 is LQKENI. The CDR3 is 15 residues long. V gave up 3 bases and J gave up 2 bases; unmatched junction bases: 5. The CDR3 here is CASSPERQGQETQYF. The CDR3 DNA reads as TGTGCCAGCTCACCGGAACGACAGGGGCAAGAGACCCAGTACTTC.

CDR3 sequence (DNA): TGTGCCAGCAGCTTAGTAGGGGGTTCCACAGATACGCAGTATTTT. Encoded protein: CASSLVGGSTDTQYF. V and J are TRBV11-2 and TRBJ2-3, with a possible D match to TRBD1 (6 bases). This CDR3 comprises 15 residues. Trimming left V 1 base short and J 2 bases short, with 10 bases between. The germline gives CDR1 SGHAT, CDR2 FQNNGV.

The chain uses TRBV6-1 and TRBJ1-5; D gene unclear. V was cut by 2 bases and J by 1 base, with 6 bases left in between. This CDR3 region has 14 residues. The germline gives CDR1 MNHNS, CDR2 SASEGT. The CDR3 here is CASSEFLSNQPQHF. The CDR3 region has the DNA TGTGCCAGCAGTGAATTTTTAAGCAATCAGCCCCAGCATTTT.

This clone was seen just once. The J gene is TRBJ2-7, the V gene TRBV7-9; D is undetermined. Per germline, CDR1 SEHNR and CDR2 FQNEAQ (reference sequence). This CDR3 has 14 residues. The V gene lost 1 base and the J gene lost 5 bases, with 12 bases spanning the gap. DNA for the CDR3: TGTGCCAGCAGCTTAGAACCAACGGGTAACGAGCAGTACTTC. It yields the protein CASSLEPTGNEQYF.

This sequence joins TRBV5-1 and TRBJ2-5; 10 bases line up with TRBD2. With 0 bases clipped from V and 1 base from J, the junction kept 9 bases outside the gene matches. This CDR3 has 18 residues. The germline V gene encodes CDR1 SGHRS and CDR2 YFSETQ. The CDR3 region is CASSLAFRASGGQETQYF. CDR3 in DNA: TGCGCCAGCAGCTTGGCCTTCAGGGCTAGCGGGGGCCAAGAGACCCAGTACTTC.